This T cell receptor beta chain was sequenced for a study of cytotoxic CD8 clonotypes in ibrutinib-treated CLL. Trimming stripped 2 bases from V and 0 bases from J, with 11 bases between. Germline loops: CDR1 MGHRA, CDR2 YSYEKL. The CDR3 totals 16 residues. The method was immunoSEQ multiplex PCR; TCRdb's version includes in-frame clones alone and lacks a portion of them. The sample contains approximately 280,000 clones, around 69% of which appear only once. The clonotype originates from a human donor with chronic lymphocytic leukemia. The chain is built from TRBV4-1 and TRBJ1-3; D gene uncertain. The material was PBMCs, obtained at disease progression, from a patient treated with ibrutinib. CDR3 amino acids: CASSQIRSNSGNTIYF. CDR3 sequence (DNA): TGCGCCAGCAGCCAAATCAGGTCGAACTCTGGAAACACCATATATTTT.